A single count supports the clone carrying this TCR beta chain. Antigen specificity is unknown. This CDR3 has 16 amino acids. After removal of 4 bases from V and 0 bases from J, the junction contained 7 bases not matched to a gene. Germline lookup yields CDR1 SGHRS and CDR2 YFSETQ. Measured with immunoSEQ multiplex PCR; TCRdb has only the in-frame clones, and not every one. The table includes about 25,000 clones, approximately 73% detected once. The data stem from a study of vaccination effects on CD4 cells after COVID-19. Study background: The cohort was immunized with two doses of either the BNT162b2 or mRNA-1273 vaccine. Findings and caveats of the study: Marked clonal contraction of both clone types appeared late after vaccination.

Expansion with viral peptide pools was applied to antigen-specific CD4+ T cells by the ViraFEST assay prior to sequencing. Upon completion of 10 to 11 days in culture, CD4+ T cells were isolated. Neither prior SARS-CoV-2 infection nor positive nucleocapsid antibodies were present in the vaccine recipients. The researchers cultured approximately 2.1 million PBMC per well with approximately 9.1 IU/ml IL-2 and roughly 10 ug/ml peptides. Half-medium replacement with IL-2 medium occurred on days 3 and 7. This receptor was taken from a human donor who received a COVID-19 vaccine. The sequencing used CD4+ T cells from PBMCs cultured with SARS-CoV-2 spike peptides, collected before COVID-19 vaccination. The rearrangement uses TRBV5-1 and TRBJ2-3; TRBD2 aligns across 8 bases. CDR3 in amino acids: CASSAVLAGSTDTQYF. In DNA, the CDR3 is TGCGCCAGCAGCGCGGTTTTAGCGGGGAGCACAGATACGCAGTATTTT.